What follows are 2 T cell receptor beta chains derived from one specimen sequenced in a study of radiotherapy plus CTLA-4 blockade in lung cancer. Assay used: immunoSEQ multiplex PCR; TCRdb lists only in-frame clones, some missing. The table records about 62,000 clones, less than 85% of them present only once. The sequencing here drew on peripheral blood, taken from a patient treated with radiotherapy plus ipilimumab. The origin of the receptors is a human donor with non-small cell lung cancer who had a complete response to radiotherapy plus ipilimumab.

The CDR3 region is CASSLTRTGAGGYTF. The CDR3 bases are TGTGCCAGCTCTCTAACACGGACAGGGGCTGGTGGCTACACCTTC. The chain is built from TRBV18 and TRBJ1-2; 9 bases fit TRBD1. The CDR3 is 15 residues long. Germline trimming cut 6 bases from V and 7 bases from J; bases unmatched to any gene: 12. In germline, CDR1 is KGHSH, CDR2 LQKENI.

This sequence joins TRBV4-1 and TRBJ2-5; D might be TRBD2 (5 bases). The CDR3 is 16 amino acids. In germline, CDR1 is MGHRA, CDR2 YSYEKL. V dropped 3 bases and J dropped 2 bases, with 16 bases sitting between them. The CDR3, as DNA: TGCGCCAGCAGCCAGGGCGCGGGTGTGATTCAAGAGACCCAGTACTTC. Translating it yields CASSQGAGVIQETQYF.